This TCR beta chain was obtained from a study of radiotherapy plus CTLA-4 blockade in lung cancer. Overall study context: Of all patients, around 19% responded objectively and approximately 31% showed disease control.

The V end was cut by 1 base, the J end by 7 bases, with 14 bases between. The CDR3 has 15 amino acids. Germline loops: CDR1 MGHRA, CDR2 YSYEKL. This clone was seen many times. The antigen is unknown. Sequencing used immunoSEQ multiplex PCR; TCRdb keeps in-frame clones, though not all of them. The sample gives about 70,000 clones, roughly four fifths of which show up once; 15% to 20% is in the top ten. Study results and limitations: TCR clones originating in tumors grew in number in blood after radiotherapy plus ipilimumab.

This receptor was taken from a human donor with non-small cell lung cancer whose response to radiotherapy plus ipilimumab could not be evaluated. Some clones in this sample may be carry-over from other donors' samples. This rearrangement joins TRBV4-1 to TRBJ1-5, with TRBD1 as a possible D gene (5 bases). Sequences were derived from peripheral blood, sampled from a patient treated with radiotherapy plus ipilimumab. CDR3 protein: CASSQVARVGQPQHF. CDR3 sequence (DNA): TGCGCCAGCAGCCAAGTCGCCAGGGTAGGGCAGCCCCAGCATTTT.